The 20 T cell receptor beta chains below were found in one sample sequenced in a study of T cells in Graves' hyperthyroidism and ophthalmopathy. Amplification targeted TCR beta CDR3 regions from RNA transcripts. First-round RT-PCR with HTBI primers amplified the TCR CDR3 region. TCRdb re-called the multiplex PCR reads through MiXCR, storing one row per CDR3 protein. The profile shows about 420,000 distinct CDR3 sequences, around 13% of them singletons. The sequenced sample consisted of blood. All receptors come from a woman under 30 with Graves' hyperthyroidism.

Points on this clonotype: This may be a read error: a much more frequent sequence differs by one nucleotide. The rearrangement uses TRBV20-1 and TRBJ1-2; unclear D gene. This CDR3 is built from 11 residues. Germline V gene data show CDR1 as DFQATT and CDR2 as SNEGSKA (reference sequence). The CDR3 region has the DNA TGCAGTGCTCCCCAAAACTGTGGCTACACCTTC. Amino acid sequence: CSAPQNCGYTF.

This clonotype was counted a few times. The chain is built from TRBV18 and TRBJ1-6, with D maybe TRBD1 (6 bases). The CDR3 covers 16 residues. The ends were cut back, 0 bases at V and 2 bases at J, with 8 bases in the middle. The germline V gene has CDR1 KGHSH and CDR2 LQKENI. CDR3 sequence (DNA): TGTGCCAGCTCACCACCCCCAGGGGCCTATAATTCACCCCTCCACTTT. Its translation is CASSPPPGAYNSPLHF.

At least ten counts were recorded for this clonotype. This chain joins TRBV20-1 and TRBJ1-2, with 9 nucleotides matching TRBD1. This CDR3 has 13 amino acids. The J segment lost 6 bases and the V segment lost 5 bases, leaving 7 bases of the junction unmatched. Germline V gene sequence: CDR1 DFQATT, CDR2 SNEGSKA (reference sequence). Here the CDR3 reads CSAEGDREDGYTF. The CDR3 DNA is TGCAGTGCTGAGGGGGACAGGGAAGATGGCTACACCTTC.

V gene TRBV5-1 combines with J gene TRBJ1-6; 7 nucleotides align to TRBD1. The germline gives CDR1 SGHRS, CDR2 YFSETQ. The CDR3 is made up of 15 amino acids. The J segment lost 8 bases and the V segment lost 4 bases, leaving 9 bases of the junction unmatched. CDR3 nucleotide sequence: TGCGCCAGCAGCGAACGGACAGGAGGGGATTCACCCCTCCACTTT. It translates to CASSERTGGDSPLHF.

This clonotype has at least ten counts. The germline gene is not matched at one end of the junction; a read error may be the cause. The V and J genes are TRBV27 and TRBJ2-1; D not certain. This CDR3 spans 14 amino acids. Germline CDR1 reads MNHEY; CDR2 reads SMNVEV (reference sequence). In DNA form, the CDR3 reads TGTGCTAGCAGCTTAGGCGGCTCCTACAATGAGCAGTTCTTC. Translating it yields CASSLGGSYNEQFF.

This clonotype came up many times. The J gene is TRBJ2-7, the V gene TRBV30, with 9 bases matching TRBD1. The V and J ends lost 3 bases and 7 bases, in that order; junction bases with no gene match: 7. Germline V gene sequence: CDR1 GTSNPN, CDR2 SVGIG (reference sequence). The CDR3 loop spans 13 amino acids. The CDR3 reads CAWRGTGFGEQYF. The DNA of the CDR3 is TGTGCCTGGAGAGGGACAGGGTTCGGGGAGCAGTACTTC. Full variable domain (rest looked up from reference TRBV30 and TRBJ2-7): SQTIHQWPATLVQPVGSPLSLECTVEGTSNPNLYWYRQAAGRGLQLLFYSVGIGQISSEVPQNLSASRPQDRQFILSSKKLLLSDSGFYLCAWRGTGFGEQYFGPGTRLTVT.

This clonotype has a count of ten or more. The chain links TRBV29-1 to TRBJ1-1; D may be TRBD1 (5 bases). Trimming removed 6 bases from V and 1 base from J, with 12 bases in between. The CDR3 has 13 residues. The germline CDR1 and CDR2 sequences are SQVTM and ANQGSEA. CDR3 region: CSVPNGGNTEAFF. The CDR3 DNA reads as TGCAGCGTCCCCAATGGGGGGAACACTGAAGCTTTCTTT. Together with reference TRBV29-1 and TRBJ1-1, the CDR3 gives the full variable domain: SAVISQKPSRDICQRGTSLTIQCQVDSQVTMMFWYRQQPGQSLTLIATANQGSEATYESGFVIDKFPISRPNLTFSTLTVSNMSPEDSSIYLCSVPNGGNTEAFFGQGTRLTVV.

The chain couples TRBV20-1 to TRBJ2-7, with TRBD1 matching 12 bases. The CDR3 is made up of 15 amino acids. CDR1 and CDR2 (germline): DFQATT, SNEGSKA (reference sequence). With V trimmed by 6 bases and J by 1 base, 7 bases remained unmatched. CDR3 sequence: CSAAGTGGRSYEQYF. CDR3 nucleotide sequence: TGCAGTGCGGCCGGGACAGGGGGCCGATCCTACGAGCAGTACTTC.

This clonotype was picked up a small number of times. V usage is TRBV9 and J usage is TRBJ1-4; no clear D. The V end was cut by 0 bases, the J end by 2 bases, with 8 bases between. The CDR3 consists of 15 residues. Germline CDR1 is SGDLS and CDR2 is YYNGEE. CDR3 region: CASSVGAGTNEKLFF. The DNA for the CDR3 is TGTGCCAGCAGCGTAGGCGCTGGGACTAATGAAAAACTGTTTTTT.

In this sample, this clonotype turned up many times. This sequence joins TRBV11-3 and TRBJ1-5; no clear D. CDR3 size: 12 residues. V lost 9 bases, J lost 3 bases, and 9 bases lay in between. Germline V gives CDR1 SGHNT, CDR2 YENEEA. The CDR3 sequence is CASSTVNQPQHF. As DNA, the CDR3 is TGTGCCAGTTCGACGGTCAATCAGCCCCAGCATTTT.

This clonotype was seen a handful of times. CDR3 sequence reads: CASSPQGQHYGYTF. DNA for the CDR3: TGTGCCAGCAGCCCGCAGGGACAGCACTATGGCTACACCTTC. The rearrangement links TRBV5-4 to TRBJ1-2; TRBD1 matches 7 bases. CDR1 is SGHNT and CDR2 is YYREEE in the germline V gene (reference sequence). Germline trimming cut 4 bases from V and 3 bases from J; bases unmatched to any gene: 6. The CDR3 runs 14 residues. Variable domain in full (rest from reference TRBV5-4 and TRBJ1-2): ETGVTQSPTHLIKTRGQQVTLRCSSQSGHNTVSWYQQALGQGPQFIFQYYREEENGRGNFPPRFSGLQFPNYSSELNVNALELDDSALYLCASSPQGQHYGYTFGSGTRLTVV.

This clonotype has a handful of counts. V gene TRBV24-1 combines with J gene TRBJ1-1; D may be TRBD1 (5 bases). This CDR3 comprises 13 residues. V was cut by 9 bases and J by 1 base, with 11 bases left in between. Germline V gives CDR1 KGHDR, CDR2 SFDVKD. In nucleotides, the CDR3 is TGTGCCACCTCAGGGTTGGAGAACACTGAAGCTTTCTTT. Translation gives CATSGLENTEAFF.

The chain couples TRBV6-1 to TRBJ1-2, with D possibly matching TRBD1 (6 bases). Trimming pared 2 bases from V and 4 bases from J, leaving 20 bases between. The CDR3 covers 17 residues. CDR1 is MNHNS and CDR2 is SASEGT in the germline V gene. The CDR3 DNA reads as TGTGCCAGCAGTGAAATTTTTAGGGGGGGTCGGGGCTATGGCTACACCTTC. Amino acid sequence: CASSEIFRGGRGYGYTF.

Of note for this clonotype: A read error may explain this, as a much larger clone is one base away. The rearrangement links TRBV18 to TRBJ1-1, with D possibly matching TRBD1 (5 bases). CDR3 length equals 13 residues. Germline V gives CDR1 KGHSH, CDR2 LQKENI. In nucleotides, the CDR3 is TGTGCCAGCACACCAACAGGCTACACTGAAGCTTTCTTT. Protein: CASTPTGYTEAFF.

In its sample, this clonotype was seen many times. This chain uses TRBV28 with TRBJ2-7, with 7 bases that match TRBD1. The CDR3 has 14 amino acids. Germline CDR1 and CDR2: MDHEN and SYDVKM. With V trimmed by 5 bases and J by 2 bases, 6 bases remained unmatched. CDR3: CASSPGTVTYEQYF. The CDR3 DNA sequence: TGTGCCAGCAGTCCTGGGACAGTAACCTACGAGCAGTACTTC.

Points on this clonotype: Being one base from a much bigger clone, this may be a read error. V gene TRBV6-2 or TRBV6-3 combines with J gene TRBJ2-1, with D possibly TRBD1 on 6 matching bases. V shed 2 bases and J shed 2 bases, with 10 bases lying between them. The CDR3 length is 15 residues. The germline V gene encodes CDR1 MNHEY and CDR2 SVGEGT. The CDR3 DNA reads TGTGCCAGCAGTTACACGGACAGCCCCTACAATGAGCAGTTCTTC. It codes for CASSYTDSPYNEQFF.

This clonotype was picked up a small number of times. CDR3: CASGLLTENTEAFF. In DNA, the CDR3 is TGTGCTAGTGGTTTGCTGACAGAGAACACTGAAGCTTTCTTT. The chain is built from TRBV12-5 and TRBJ1-1, with D perhaps matching TRBD1 (5 bases). The CDR3 consists of 14 residues. The V end lost 2 bases, the J end lost 1 base, and 8 bases lay between the germline ends. The germline gives CDR1 LGHNT, CDR2 FRNRAP.

The rearrangement links TRBV3-1 to TRBJ2-3, with 9 bases identical to TRBD1. V shed 1 base, J shed 5 bases, and the junction held 10 bases outside the gene matches. This CDR3 has 17 amino acids. Looked up from germline, CDR1 is LGHDT and CDR2 is YNNKEL (reference sequence). CDR3 residues: CASSQVVRTGEGDTQYF. In DNA, the CDR3 is TGTGCCAGCAGCCAAGTGGTGAGGACAGGGGAGGGAGATACGCAGTATTTT.

The chain joins TRBV7-6 to TRBJ2-5; 8 positions match TRBD1. Trimming cost V 6 bases and J 2 bases; bases outside gene matches: 5. The germline V gene has CDR1 SGHVS and CDR2 FNYEAQ. The CDR3 sequence is 14 residues long. CDR3 region: CASSTRDRQETQYF. Here the CDR3 DNA reads TGTGCCAGCAGTACCCGGGACAGGCAAGAGACCCAGTACTTC.

This clonotype has just a few counts. The gene calls are TRBV12-3 or TRBV12-4 and TRBJ2-3, with a tentative D call TRBD1 (5 bases). V lost 3 bases and J lost 6, with 7 bases in between. The CDR3 is 12 residues long. The CDR3 DNA reads as TGTGCCAGCAGTTTCCCAGGGGATACGCAGTATTTT. Protein sequence: CASSFPGDTQYF.